There are many counts of the clone carrying this TCR beta chain. Its antigen is not known. From RNA transcripts, TCR beta CDR3 regions were amplified. The HTBI set primed first-round TCR CDR3 RT-PCR. TCRdb re-called the multiplex PCR reads through MiXCR, storing one row per CDR3 protein. This table holds more than 500,000 distinct CDR3 sequences, about a sixth found once. The data stem from a study of T cells in Graves' hyperthyroidism and ophthalmopathy. Overall study context: Specimen type is peripheral blood, collected at initial diagnosis prior to any treatment. Notes on the study in general: Most thyroid-expanded clonotypes above 0.001 were also found in blood.

Patients having uncontrolled infection, another autoimmune disease, pregnancy or lactation were not included. This sample holds PBMCs from around 9.9 ml fresh peripheral blood. The V end lost 3 bases, the J end lost 2 bases, and 12 bases lay between the germline ends. This CDR3 has 15 residues. CDR1 and CDR2 (germline): MNHEY, SMNVEV (reference sequence). The TCR comes from a woman younger than 45 with Graves' hyperthyroidism. The rearrangement links TRBV27 to TRBJ2-3, with a possible D match to TRBD2 (5 bases). Sequenced sample: blood. CDR3 bases: TGTGCCAGCAGTTTGGGAGCGGACCTCACAGATACGCAGTATTTT. It encodes CASSLGADLTDTQYF.